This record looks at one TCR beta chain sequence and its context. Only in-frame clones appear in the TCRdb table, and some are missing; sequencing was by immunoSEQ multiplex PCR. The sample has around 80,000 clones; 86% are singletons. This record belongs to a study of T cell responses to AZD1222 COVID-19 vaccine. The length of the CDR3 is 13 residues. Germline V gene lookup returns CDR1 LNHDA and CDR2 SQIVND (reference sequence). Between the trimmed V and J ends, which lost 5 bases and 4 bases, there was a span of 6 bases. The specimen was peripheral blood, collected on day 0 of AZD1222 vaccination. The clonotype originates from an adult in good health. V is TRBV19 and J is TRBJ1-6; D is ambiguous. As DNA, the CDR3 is TGTGCCAGTAGTGATGGGTATAATTCACCCCTCCACTTT. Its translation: CASSDGYNSPLHF. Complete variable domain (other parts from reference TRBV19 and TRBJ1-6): DGGITQSPKYLFRKEGQNVTLSCEQNLNHDAMYWYRQDPGQGLRLIYYSQIVNDFQKGDIAEGYSVSREKKESFPLTVTSAQKNPTAFYLCASSDGYNSPLHFGNGTRLTVT.